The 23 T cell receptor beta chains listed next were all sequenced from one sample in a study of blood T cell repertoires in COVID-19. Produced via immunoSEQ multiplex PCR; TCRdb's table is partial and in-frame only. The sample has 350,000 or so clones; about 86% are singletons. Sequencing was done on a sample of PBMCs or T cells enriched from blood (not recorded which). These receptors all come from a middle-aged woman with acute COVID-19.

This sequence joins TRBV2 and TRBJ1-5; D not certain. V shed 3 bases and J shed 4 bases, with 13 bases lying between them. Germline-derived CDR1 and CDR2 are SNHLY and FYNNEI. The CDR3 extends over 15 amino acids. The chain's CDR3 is CASSEVSTGNQPQHF. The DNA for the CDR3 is TGTGCCAGCAGTGAGGTATCTACGGGTAATCAGCCCCAGCATTTT.

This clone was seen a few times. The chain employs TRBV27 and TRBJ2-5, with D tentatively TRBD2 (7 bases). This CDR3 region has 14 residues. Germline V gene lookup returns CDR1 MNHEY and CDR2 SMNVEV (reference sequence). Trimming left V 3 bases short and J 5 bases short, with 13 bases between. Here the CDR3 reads CASSLWGGGETQYF. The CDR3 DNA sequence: TGTGCCAGCAGTTTGTGGGGGGGCGGGGAGACCCAGTACTTC.

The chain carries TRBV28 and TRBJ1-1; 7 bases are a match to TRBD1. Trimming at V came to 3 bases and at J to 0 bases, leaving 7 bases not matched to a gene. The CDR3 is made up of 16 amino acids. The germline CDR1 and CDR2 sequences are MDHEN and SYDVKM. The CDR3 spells CASSFPAGTVNTEAFF. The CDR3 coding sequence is TGTGCCAGCAGTTTTCCGGCGGGGACAGTGAACACTGAAGCTTTCTTT.

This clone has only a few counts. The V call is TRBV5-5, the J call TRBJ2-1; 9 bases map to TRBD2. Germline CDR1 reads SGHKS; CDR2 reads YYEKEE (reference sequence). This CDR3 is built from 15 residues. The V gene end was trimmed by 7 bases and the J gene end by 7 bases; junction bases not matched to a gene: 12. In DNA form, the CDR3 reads TGTGCCAGCCGGGGGCGGGAGGGCCCTTGGAATGAGCAGTTCTTC. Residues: CASRGREGPWNEQFF.

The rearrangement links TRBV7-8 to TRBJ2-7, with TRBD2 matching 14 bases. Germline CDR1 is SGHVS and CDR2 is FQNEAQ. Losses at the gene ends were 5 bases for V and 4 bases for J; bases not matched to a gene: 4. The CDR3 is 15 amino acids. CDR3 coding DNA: TGTGCCAGCAGCCCGGGACTAGCGGGAGCATACGAGCAGTACTTC. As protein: CASSPGLAGAYEQYF.

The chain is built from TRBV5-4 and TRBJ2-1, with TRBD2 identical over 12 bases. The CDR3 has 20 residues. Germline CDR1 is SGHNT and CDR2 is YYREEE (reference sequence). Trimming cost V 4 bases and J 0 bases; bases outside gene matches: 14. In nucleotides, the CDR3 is TGTGCCAGCAGCCTACTGGGACTAGCGGGCCTGCGAAGCTCCTACAATGAGCAGTTCTTC. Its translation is CASSLLGLAGLRSSYNEQFF.

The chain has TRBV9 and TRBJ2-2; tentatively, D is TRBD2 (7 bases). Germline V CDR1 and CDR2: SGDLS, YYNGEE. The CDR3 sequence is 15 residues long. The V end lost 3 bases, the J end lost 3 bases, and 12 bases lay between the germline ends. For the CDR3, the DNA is TGTGCCAGCAGCGAGGGGGGGTCTTACACCGGGGAGCTGTTTTTT. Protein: CASSEGGSYTGELFF.

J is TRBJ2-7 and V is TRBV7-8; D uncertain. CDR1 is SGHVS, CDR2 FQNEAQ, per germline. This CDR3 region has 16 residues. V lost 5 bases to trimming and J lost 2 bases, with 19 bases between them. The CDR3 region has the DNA TGTGCCAGCAGCCACCTAAGCAACCTGAAAACCTACGAGCAGTACTTC. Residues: CASSHLSNLKTYEQYF.

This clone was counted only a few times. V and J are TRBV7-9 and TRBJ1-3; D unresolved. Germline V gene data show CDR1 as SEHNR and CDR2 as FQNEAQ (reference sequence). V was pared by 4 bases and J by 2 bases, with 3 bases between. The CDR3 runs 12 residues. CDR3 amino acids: CASSSAGNTIYF. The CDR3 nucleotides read TGTGCCAGCAGCTCTGCTGGAAACACCATATATTTT.

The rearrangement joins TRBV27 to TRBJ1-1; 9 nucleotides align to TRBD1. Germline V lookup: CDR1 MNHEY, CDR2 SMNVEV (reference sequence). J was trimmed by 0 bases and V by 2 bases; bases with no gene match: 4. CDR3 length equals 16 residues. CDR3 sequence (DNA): TGTGCCAGCAGTTTACTGGGACAGGGATTGAACACTGAAGCTTTCTTT. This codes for CASSLLGQGLNTEAFF.

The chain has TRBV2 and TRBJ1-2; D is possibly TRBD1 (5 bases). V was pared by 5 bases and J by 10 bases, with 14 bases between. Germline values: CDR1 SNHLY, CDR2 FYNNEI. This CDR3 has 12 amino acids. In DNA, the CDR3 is TGTGCCAGCAGTTCGGCGACAGAACCCTACACCTTC. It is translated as CASSSATEPYTF.

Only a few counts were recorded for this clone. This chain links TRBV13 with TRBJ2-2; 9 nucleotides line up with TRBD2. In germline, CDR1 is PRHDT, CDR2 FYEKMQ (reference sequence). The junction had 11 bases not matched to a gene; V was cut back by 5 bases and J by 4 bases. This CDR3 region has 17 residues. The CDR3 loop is CASSPRGAGGRTGELFF. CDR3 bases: TGTGCCAGCAGCCCTCGTGGAGCGGGGGGTCGCACCGGGGAGCTGTTTTTT.

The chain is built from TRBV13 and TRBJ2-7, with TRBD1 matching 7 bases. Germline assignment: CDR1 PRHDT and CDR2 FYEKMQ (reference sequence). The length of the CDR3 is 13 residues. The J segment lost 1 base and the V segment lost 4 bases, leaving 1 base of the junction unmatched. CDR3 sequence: CASSSDRSYEQYF. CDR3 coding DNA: TGTGCCAGCAGCTCGGACAGGTCCTACGAGCAGTACTTC.

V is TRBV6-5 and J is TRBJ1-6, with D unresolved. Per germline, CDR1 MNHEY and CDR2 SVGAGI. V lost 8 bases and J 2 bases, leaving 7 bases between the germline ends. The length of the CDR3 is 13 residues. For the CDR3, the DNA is TGTGCCAGCGCGGGGACCTATAATTCACCCCTCCACTTT. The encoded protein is CASAGTYNSPLHF.

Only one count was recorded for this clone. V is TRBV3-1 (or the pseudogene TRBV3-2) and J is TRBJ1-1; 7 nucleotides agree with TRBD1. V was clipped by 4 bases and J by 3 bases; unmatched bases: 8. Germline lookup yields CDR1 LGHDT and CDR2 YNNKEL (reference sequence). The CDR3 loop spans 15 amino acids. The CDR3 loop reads CASSPGTAGDTEAFF. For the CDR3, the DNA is TGTGCCAGCAGCCCCGGGACAGCTGGGGACACTGAAGCTTTCTTT.

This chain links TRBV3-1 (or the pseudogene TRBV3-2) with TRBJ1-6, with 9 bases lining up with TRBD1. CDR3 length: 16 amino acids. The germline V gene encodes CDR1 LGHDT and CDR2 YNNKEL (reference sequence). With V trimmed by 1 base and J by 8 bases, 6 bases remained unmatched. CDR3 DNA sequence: TGTGCCAGCAGCCAAGGAAGGCGGACAGGGGATTCACCCCTCCACTTT. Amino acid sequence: CASSQGRRTGDSPLHF.

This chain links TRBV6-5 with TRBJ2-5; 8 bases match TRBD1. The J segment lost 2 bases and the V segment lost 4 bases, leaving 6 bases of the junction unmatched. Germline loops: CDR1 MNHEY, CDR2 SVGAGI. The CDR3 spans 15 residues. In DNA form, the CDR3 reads TGTGCCAGCAGTTCAAACAGGGGGACGCAAGAGACCCAGTACTTC. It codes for CASSSNRGTQETQYF.

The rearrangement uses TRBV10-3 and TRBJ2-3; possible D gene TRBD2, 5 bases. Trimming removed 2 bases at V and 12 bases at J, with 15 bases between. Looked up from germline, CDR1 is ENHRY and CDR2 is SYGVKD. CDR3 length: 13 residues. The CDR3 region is CAISERQVGVQYF. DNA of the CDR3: TGTGCCATCAGTGAGCGGCAGGTCGGGGTCCAGTATTTT.

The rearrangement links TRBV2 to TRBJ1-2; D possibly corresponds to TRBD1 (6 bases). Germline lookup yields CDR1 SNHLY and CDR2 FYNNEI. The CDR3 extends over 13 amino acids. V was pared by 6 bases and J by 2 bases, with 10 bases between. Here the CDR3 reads CASSTTGNYGYTF. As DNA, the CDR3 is TGTGCCAGCAGCACGACAGGCAACTATGGCTACACCTTC.

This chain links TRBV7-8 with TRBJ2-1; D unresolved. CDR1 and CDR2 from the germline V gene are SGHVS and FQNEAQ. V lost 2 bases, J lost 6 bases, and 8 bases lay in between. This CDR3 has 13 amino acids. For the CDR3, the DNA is TGTGCCAGCAGCTTATTCGCTAGCAATGAGCAGTTCTTC. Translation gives CASSLFASNEQFF.

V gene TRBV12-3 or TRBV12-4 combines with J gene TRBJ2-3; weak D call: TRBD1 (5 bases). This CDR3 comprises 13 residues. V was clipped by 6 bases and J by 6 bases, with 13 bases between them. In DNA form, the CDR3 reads TGTGCCAGCAGCCAGCCAGGGAATGATACGCAGTATTTT. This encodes CASSQPGNDTQYF.

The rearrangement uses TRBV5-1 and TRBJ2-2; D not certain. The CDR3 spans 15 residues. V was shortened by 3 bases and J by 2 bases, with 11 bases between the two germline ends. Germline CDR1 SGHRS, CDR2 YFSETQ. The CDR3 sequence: CASSYGGINTGELFF. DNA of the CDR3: TGCGCCAGCAGCTATGGTGGCATAAACACCGGGGAGCTGTTTTTT. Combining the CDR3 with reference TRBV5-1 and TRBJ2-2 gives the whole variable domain KAGVTQTPRYLIKTRGQQVTLSCSPISGHRSVSWYQQTPGQGLQFLFEYFSETQRNKGNFPGRFSGRQFSNSRSEMNVSTLELGDSALYLCASSYGGINTGELFFGEGSRLTVL.

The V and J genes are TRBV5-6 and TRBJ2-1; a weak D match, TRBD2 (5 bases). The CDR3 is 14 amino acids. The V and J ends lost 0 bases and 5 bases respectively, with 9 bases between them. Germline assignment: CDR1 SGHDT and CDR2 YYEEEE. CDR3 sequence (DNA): TGTGCCAGCAGCTTGGACTCCGGGGACAATGAGCAGTTCTTC. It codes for CASSLDSGDNEQFF.